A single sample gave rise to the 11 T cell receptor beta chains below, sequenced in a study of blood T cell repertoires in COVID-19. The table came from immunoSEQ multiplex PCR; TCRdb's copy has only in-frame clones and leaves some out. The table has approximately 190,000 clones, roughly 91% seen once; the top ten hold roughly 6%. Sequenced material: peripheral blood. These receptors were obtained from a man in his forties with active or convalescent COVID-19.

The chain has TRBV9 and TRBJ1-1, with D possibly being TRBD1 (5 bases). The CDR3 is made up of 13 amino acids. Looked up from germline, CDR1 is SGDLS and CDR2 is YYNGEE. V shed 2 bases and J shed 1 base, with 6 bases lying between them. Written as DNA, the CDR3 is TGTGCCAGCAGCGTTGGGGCGAACACTGAAGCTTTCTTT. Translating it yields CASSVGANTEAFF.

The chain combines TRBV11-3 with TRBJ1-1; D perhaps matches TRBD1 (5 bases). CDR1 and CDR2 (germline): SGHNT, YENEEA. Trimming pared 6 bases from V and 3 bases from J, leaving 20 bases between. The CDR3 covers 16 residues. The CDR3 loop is CASSPNRFIRDTEAFF. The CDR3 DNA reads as TGTGCCAGCAGTCCAAACAGGTTCATCAGGGACACTGAAGCTTTCTTT.

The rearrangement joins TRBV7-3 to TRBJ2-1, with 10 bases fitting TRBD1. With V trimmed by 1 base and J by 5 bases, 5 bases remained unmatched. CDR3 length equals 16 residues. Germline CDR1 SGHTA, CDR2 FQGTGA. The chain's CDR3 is CASSLKAGTGDNEQFF. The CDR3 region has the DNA TGTGCCAGCAGCTTAAAGGCCGGGACAGGGGACAATGAGCAGTTCTTC.

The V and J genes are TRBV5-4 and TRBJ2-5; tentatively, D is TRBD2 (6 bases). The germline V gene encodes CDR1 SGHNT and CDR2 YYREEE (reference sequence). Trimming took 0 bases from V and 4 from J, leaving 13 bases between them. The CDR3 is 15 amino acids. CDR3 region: CASSLDTGVLETQYF. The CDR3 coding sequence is TGTGCCAGCAGCTTGGATACGGGAGTACTAGAGACCCAGTACTTC.

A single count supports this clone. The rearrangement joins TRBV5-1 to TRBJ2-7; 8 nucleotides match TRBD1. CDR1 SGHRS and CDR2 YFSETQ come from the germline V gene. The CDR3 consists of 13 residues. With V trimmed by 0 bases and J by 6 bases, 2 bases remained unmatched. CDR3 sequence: CASSLGTGLEQYF. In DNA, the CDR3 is TGCGCCAGCAGCTTGGGGACAGGGCTCGAGCAGTACTTC.

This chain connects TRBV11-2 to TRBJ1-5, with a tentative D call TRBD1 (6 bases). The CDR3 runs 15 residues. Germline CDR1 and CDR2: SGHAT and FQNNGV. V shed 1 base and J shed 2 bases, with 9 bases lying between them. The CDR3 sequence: CASSLVAGGNQPQHF. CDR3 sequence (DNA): TGTGCCAGCAGCTTAGTCGCAGGGGGCAATCAGCCCCAGCATTTT.

CDR3 amino acids: CAWSVRPLAGSSYEQYF. In nucleotides, the CDR3 is TGTGCCTGGAGTGTACGCCCCCTAGCGGGGAGCTCCTACGAGCAGTACTTC. The chain recombines TRBV30 with TRBJ2-7, with TRBD2 identical over 9 bases. The CDR3 has 17 residues. CDR1 is GTSNPN and CDR2 is SVGIG in the germline V gene (reference sequence). V was clipped by 0 bases and J by 0 bases; unmatched bases: 9.

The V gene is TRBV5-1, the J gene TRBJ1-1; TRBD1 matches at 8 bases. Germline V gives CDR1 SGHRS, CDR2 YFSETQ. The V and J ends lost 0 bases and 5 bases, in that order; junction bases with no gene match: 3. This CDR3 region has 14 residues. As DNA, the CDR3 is TGCGCCAGCAGCTTGGAAGACAGGGGAACTGAAGCTTTCTTT. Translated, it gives CASSLEDRGTEAFF.

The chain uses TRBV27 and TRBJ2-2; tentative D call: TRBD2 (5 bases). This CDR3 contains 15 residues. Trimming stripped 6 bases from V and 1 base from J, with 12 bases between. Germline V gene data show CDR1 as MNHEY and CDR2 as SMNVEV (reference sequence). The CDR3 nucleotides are TGTGCCAGCAGGAAAGCGGCTATGAACACCGGGGAGCTGTTTTTT. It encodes CASRKAAMNTGELFF.

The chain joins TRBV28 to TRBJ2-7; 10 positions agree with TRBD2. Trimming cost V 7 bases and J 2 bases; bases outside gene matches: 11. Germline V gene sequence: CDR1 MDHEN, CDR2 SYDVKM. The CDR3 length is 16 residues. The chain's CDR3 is CASKNRGLAQTYEQYF. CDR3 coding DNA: TGTGCCAGCAAAAACAGGGGACTAGCGCAGACCTACGAGCAGTACTTC.

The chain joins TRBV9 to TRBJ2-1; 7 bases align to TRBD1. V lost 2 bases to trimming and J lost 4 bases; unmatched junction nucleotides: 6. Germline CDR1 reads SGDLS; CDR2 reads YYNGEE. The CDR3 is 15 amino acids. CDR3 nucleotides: TGTGCCAGCAGCGTCCGGGACAGCCTATACAATGAGCAGTTCTTC. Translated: CASSVRDSLYNEQFF. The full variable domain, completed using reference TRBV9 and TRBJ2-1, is DSGVTQTPKHLITATGQRVTLRCSPRSGDLSVYWYQQSLDQGLQFLIQYYNGEERAKGNILERFSAQQFPDLHSELNLSSLELGDSALYFCASSVRDSLYNEQFFGPGTRLTVL.